Below are 12 T cell receptor beta chains sequenced from a single sample in a study of blood T cell repertoires in COVID-19. Data came from immunoSEQ multiplex PCR; TCRdb stores just in-frame clones and leaves some out. The sample lists 130,000 or so clones; approximately 86% were seen once. Sequencing was performed on peripheral blood. Every receptor here comes from a woman aged 55 to 70 with acute or convalescent COVID-19.

The rearrangement links TRBV30 to TRBJ1-6; 7 nucleotides agree with TRBD1. CDR3 length: 13 residues. The germline V gene encodes CDR1 GTSNPN and CDR2 SVGIG (reference sequence). J was trimmed by 10 bases and V by 3 bases; bases with no gene match: 6. CDR3 loop: CAWRQGLDSPLHF. The CDR3 coding sequence is TGTGCCTGGAGACAGGGGTTGGACTCACCCCTCCACTTT.

V and J are TRBV15 and TRBJ2-7; 8 bases line up with TRBD2. Germline CDR1 LNHNV, CDR2 YYDKDF (reference sequence). With V trimmed by 0 bases and J by 3 bases, 4 bases remained unmatched. The CDR3 has 15 amino acids. The CDR3 is CATSRDSSGVYEQYF. The CDR3 nucleotides are TGTGCCACCAGCAGAGATAGTAGCGGGGTCTACGAGCAGTACTTC.

The genes are TRBV5-6 and TRBJ1-6, with D perhaps TRBD1 (5 bases). CDR1 SGHDT and CDR2 YYEEEE come from the germline V gene. The V end was cut by 1 base, the J end by 0 bases, with 14 bases between. CDR3 size: 18 residues. This CDR3 reads CASSLSLAGRSYNSPLHF. CDR3 bases: TGTGCCAGCAGCTTGTCTTTGGCAGGGCGCTCCTATAATTCACCCCTCCACTTT.

This chain's CDR3 is CASTRSSGNTIYF. CDR3 DNA sequence: TGTGCCAGCACGAGAAGCTCTGGAAACACCATATATTTT. The chain carries TRBV19 and TRBJ1-3; no reliable D call. The CDR3 is 13 residues long. Germline loops: CDR1 LNHDA, CDR2 SQIVND (reference sequence). V gave up 9 bases and J gave up 0 bases, with 9 bases separating them.

J is TRBJ1-5 and V is TRBV28; TRBD1 matches 8 bases. Germline trimming cut 2 bases from V and 4 bases from J; bases unmatched to any gene: 10. Germline V CDR1 and CDR2: MDHEN, SYDVKM. This CDR3 region has 17 residues. The CDR3 reads CASSLEGLRQGNQPQHF. DNA for the CDR3: TGTGCCAGCAGTTTAGAGGGACTACGACAGGGGAATCAGCCCCAGCATTTT.

This sequence joins TRBV29-1 and TRBJ2-5; tentative D call: TRBD1 (6 bases). The V end lost 3 bases, the J end lost 5 bases, and 10 bases lay between the germline ends. Germline loops: CDR1 SQVTM, CDR2 ANQGSEA. The CDR3 extends over 12 amino acids. CDR3 sequence (DNA): TGCAGCGTTGAGAGGGGGACGGAGACCCAGTACTTC. It translates to CSVERGTETQYF.

The CDR3 loop is CASSHIHRGRGEKLFF. CDR3 coding DNA: TGCGCCAGCAGCCATATACACAGGGGAAGGGGTGAAAAACTGTTTTTT. This chain connects TRBV4-1 to TRBJ1-4, with 7 bases matching TRBD1. Germline-derived CDR1 and CDR2 are MGHRA and YSYEKL. This CDR3 is built from 16 residues. The V segment lost 3 bases and the J segment 7 bases; nucleotides outside the gene matches: 11.

The V and J genes are TRBV28 and TRBJ1-2; 9 nucleotides align to TRBD1. This CDR3 has 16 residues. V lost 4 bases and J lost 4; bases outside the gene matches: 10. In germline, CDR1 is MDHEN, CDR2 SYDVKM. CDR3: CASSSPGTGPVYGYTF. In DNA, the CDR3 is TGTGCCAGCAGTTCCCCAGGGACAGGGCCCGTCTATGGCTACACCTTC.

This clone was observed a single time. The chain carries TRBV11-3 and TRBJ1-1, with 7 bases that match TRBD1. From germline, CDR1 is SGHNT and CDR2 YENEEA. The CDR3 consists of 15 residues. Trimming at V came to 5 bases and at J to 3 bases, leaving 9 bases not matched to a gene. In DNA form, the CDR3 reads TGTGCCAGCAGCCAGCCGACAGGGAGAGACACTGAAGCTTTCTTT. It codes for CASSQPTGRDTEAFF.

This clone was detected a few times. The gene calls are TRBV29-1 and TRBJ2-3; 7 bases agree with TRBD2. Germline V gives CDR1 SQVTM, CDR2 ANQGSEA. The CDR3 runs to 16 residues. Trimming took 1 base from V and 4 from J; bases not matched to a gene: 11. CDR3 nucleotide sequence: TGCAGCGTTGAAGTGTGGGCTGGGGGGAGGGCAGATACGCAGTATTTT. Translating gives CSVEVWAGGRADTQYF.

The chain joins TRBV28 to TRBJ2-7, with D uncertain. Germline assignment: CDR1 MDHEN and CDR2 SYDVKM. There are 15 residues in the CDR3. Trimming removed 1 base at V and 2 bases at J, with 12 bases between. CDR3 coding DNA: TGTGCCAGCAGTTTATATGCTGCTGCGGCCTACGAGCAGTACTTC. Its protein product is CASSLYAAAAYEQYF.

The J gene is TRBJ2-2, the V gene TRBV7-2; perhaps TRBD1 as D (6 bases). The CDR3 is made up of 14 amino acids. Per the germline V gene, CDR1 is SGHTA and CDR2 is FQGNSA. V lost 1 base and J lost 4, with 7 bases in between. The CDR3 region has the DNA TGTGCCAGCAGCTTAGGCAGGGGCACCGGGGAGCTGTTTTTT. Protein: CASSLGRGTGELFF.